Listed here is a single T cell receptor (beta chain). The target antigen is unknown. The data originate from a study of radiation and T cells in renal cell carcinoma. Study outcomes and limitations: In blood, top tumor clones expanded by 2 weeks, shrinking by 4.

Germline V gene data show CDR1 as SNHLY and CDR2 as FYNNEI. V was pared by 8 bases and J by 7 bases, with 6 bases between. The CDR3 loop spans 10 amino acids. The treatment here: 15 Gy SBRT to primary tumor, nephrectomy 4 weeks later. Assay used: immunoSEQ multiplex PCR; TCRdb lists only in-frame clones, some missing. The sample contains 5,200 or so clones, less than 65% of which appear only once. This sequence was found in a man aged 60-69 years with renal cell carcinoma. The sequencing here drew on tumor tissue, taken from a patient whose treatment included radiotherapy and nephrectomy. This chain connects TRBV2 to TRBJ2-1; TRBD2 might be the D (6 bases). The CDR3 is CASGGNEQFF. CDR3 DNA: TGTGCCAGCGGGGGGAATGAGCAGTTCTTC.